These 7 T cell receptor beta chains were sequenced from one sample in a study of shared clonotypes between healthy human individuals. Produced via immunoSEQ multiplex PCR; TCRdb's table is partial and in-frame only. The sample yields roughly 720,000 clones, about nine tenths seen once. The sample taken for sequencing was memory CD8+ T cells from PBMCs. Subset defined: CD45RO+ cells pooled with CCR7-negative TemRA cells. These TCRs come from a man aged 18 to 29 in good health. Some clones in this sample may be carry-over from other donors' samples.

The chain links TRBV30 to TRBJ1-5; D gene uncertain. CDR3 length: 13 amino acids. Germline V gene data show CDR1 as GTSNPN and CDR2 as SVGIG (reference sequence). V was trimmed by 0 bases and J by 4 bases, leaving 7 bases between them. The DNA for the CDR3 is TGTGCCTGGAGTGTTACTGGGAATCAGCCCCAGCATTTT. Amino acid sequence: CAWSVTGNQPQHF. The full variable domain, in which reference TRBV30 and TRBJ1-5 provide the parts outside the CDR3, is SQTIHQWPATLVQPVGSPLSLECTVEGTSNPNLYWYRQAAGRGLQLLFYSVGIGQISSEVPQNLSASRPQDRQFILSSKKLLLSDSGFYLCAWSVTGNQPQHFGDGTRLSIL.

The chain has TRBV7-8 and TRBJ1-5; D might be TRBD1 (5 bases). Germline-derived CDR1 and CDR2 are SGHVS and FQNEAQ. Trimming removed 1 base from V and 9 bases from J, with 13 bases in between. This CDR3 is built from 14 residues. The CDR3: CASSLETAVWPQHF. For the CDR3, the DNA is TGTGCCAGCAGCTTAGAGACAGCGGTATGGCCCCAGCATTTT.

This clone was observed a few times. V is TRBV5-6 and J is TRBJ2-2, with 7 positions matching TRBD2. Germline V lookup: CDR1 SGHDT, CDR2 YYEEEE. The CDR3 runs 16 residues. After removal of 4 bases from V and 4 bases from J, the junction contained 10 bases not matched to a gene. The DNA of the CDR3 is TGTGCCAGCAGCCGGGAGGAGAGTTGGGGCACCGGGGAGCTGTTTTTT. Protein: CASSREESWGTGELFF.

In DNA, the CDR3 is TGTGCCAGCAGCGGATTTCGGGACAGACCCTACGAGCAGTACTTC. Translating it yields CASSGFRDRPYEQYF. V gene TRBV5-4 combines with J gene TRBJ2-7; TRBD1 agrees at 7 bases. This CDR3 has 15 amino acids. Trimming took 4 bases from V and 2 from J; bases not matched to a gene: 9. CDR1 and CDR2 from the germline V gene are SGHNT and YYREEE (reference sequence).

V and J are TRBV7-2 and TRBJ2-2; unclear D gene. This CDR3 spans 15 amino acids. CDR1 and CDR2 from the germline V gene are SGHTA and FQGNSA. V lost 6 bases to trimming and J lost 5 bases, with 16 bases between them. CDR3 residues: CASRITRAPTGELFF. CDR3 coding DNA: TGTGCCAGCAGGATTACTCGGGCCCCAACCGGGGAGCTGTTTTTT.

This chain joins TRBV10-2 and TRBJ1-1, with D possibly being TRBD1 (5 bases). The CDR3 has 12 residues. The V end was cut by 8 bases, the J end by 4 bases, with 11 bases between. Germline V gives CDR1 WSHSY, CDR2 SAAADI. CDR3 region: CASGDVGTEAFF. CDR3 nucleotides: TGCGCCAGCGGGGACGTCGGCACTGAAGCTTTCTTT.

The gene calls are TRBV13 and TRBJ2-1; 7 nucleotides agree with TRBD2. The CDR3 has 19 residues. CDR1 PRHDT and CDR2 FYEKMQ come from the germline V gene (reference sequence). Trimming removed 3 bases from V and 7 bases from J; junction bases left unmatched: 21. The CDR3 nucleotides read TGTGCCAGCAGCTTCCGGGACTATCACCAGAATACCCCTGCTAATGAGCAGTTCTTC. Protein sequence: CASSFRDYHQNTPANEQFF.